The TCR beta chain described here comes from a study of identical twins. This CDR3 has 16 amino acids. Germline V lookup: CDR1 SGHKS, CDR2 YYEKEE (reference sequence). The V end lost 0 bases, the J end lost 0 bases, and 10 bases lay between the germline ends. Points on this clonotype: Its antigen remains unidentified.

Each CDR3 protein gets one entry after TCRdb re-called the 5' RACE reads with MiXCR. The top ten clones hold 13% of a sample with some 790,000 distinct CDR3 sequences, 15% to 20% of them seen once. Study-wide findings and caveats: Memory repertoires showed no such pattern, whereas abundant cord blood beta clonotypes carried fewer insertions. The study reached conclusions through statistical analysis that was cross-sectional, not following the same donors.

The data also belong to a second study, concerning T cells expressing NK-cell markers.

This chain joins TRBV5-5 and TRBJ2-1; no firm D call. Source material: PBMCs. The receptor was derived from a woman between 18 and 29 years old in good health. CDR3 amino acids: CASSLDWASSYNEQFF. The CDR3 nucleotides are TGTGCCAGCAGCTTGGACTGGGCAAGCTCCTACAATGAGCAGTTCTTC. Complete variable domain (other parts from reference TRBV5-5 and TRBJ2-1): DAGVTQSPTHLIKTRGQQVTLRCSPISGHKSVSWYQQVLGQGPQFIFQYYEKEERGRGNFPDRFSARQFPNYSSELNVNALLLGDSALYLCASSLDWASSYNEQFFGPGTRLTVL.